Reported below is one T cell receptor (beta chain). The antigen is not known. The CDR3 totals 15 residues. V shed 6 bases, J shed 4 bases, and the junction held 10 bases outside the gene matches. Germline assignment: CDR1 SGHAT and CDR2 FQNNGV. Healthy bone marrow donors made up the donors. The study ran its PCR with 60 Vbeta and 13 Jbeta primers. Only in-frame clones appear in the TCRdb table, and some are missing; sequencing was by immunoSEQ multiplex PCR. Of approximately 190,000 clones in the sample, about 81% were seen once. The data were taken from a study of cytomegalovirus exposure and HLA in healthy donors. Study findings and constraints: A previous analysis found most TCR beta V segments productive roughly 87% or roughly 30% of the time. As a later analysis showed, several of the most significant clusters appeared to be linked to common viral pathogens. A missense variant in DCLRE1C was later tied to TCR beta V- and J-gene trimming.

This receptor was taken from a woman in her late teens or twenties in good health and CMV-seronegative. This chain uses TRBV11-2 with TRBJ2-3, with 7 bases lining up with TRBD2. Sequencing was carried out using PBMCs. The CDR3 loop reads CASSSGTIPPDTQYF. The CDR3 bases are TGTGCCAGCAGTTCGGGGACTATCCCTCCAGATACGCAGTATTTT.